Below are 5 T cell receptor beta chains sequenced from a single sample in a study of shared clonotypes between healthy human individuals. TCRdb keeps only in-frame clones here, not all; method: immunoSEQ multiplex PCR. In the table there are more than 2,000,000 clones, about 92% of which are singletons. The sequenced material came from naive CD4+ T cells from PBMCs. Documented subset: CD45RA+ positively selected. Receptors were obtained from a man younger than 30 in good health. Some clones in this sample may be carry-over from other donors' samples.

The chain links TRBV6-6 to TRBJ2-7; D perhaps matches TRBD2 (6 bases). CDR1 and CDR2 from the germline V gene are MNHNY and SVGAGI (reference sequence). The V gene lost 7 bases and the J gene lost 0 bases, with 13 bases spanning the gap. This CDR3 spans 14 amino acids. The CDR3 loop reads CASMRGSPSYEQYF. The CDR3 DNA reads as TGTGCCAGCATGCGGGGTTCACCCTCCTACGAGCAGTACTTC.

J is TRBJ2-7 and V is TRBV15; D might be TRBD1 or TRBD2, each matching 5 bases. CDR1 is LNHNV and CDR2 is YYDKDF in the germline V gene (reference sequence). Deletions cut 5 bases from V and 2 bases from J, with 10 bases between. The CDR3 runs to 13 residues. The CDR3 DNA reads TGTGCCACCAGCTCCGGGGCGGCCTACGAGCAGTACTTC. It codes for CATSSGAAYEQYF. Using reference TRBV15 and TRBJ2-7 for the parts outside the CDR3, the full variable domain is DAMVIQNPRYQVTQFGKPVTLSCSQTLNHNVMYWYQQKSSQAPKLLFHYYDKDFNNEADTPDNFQSRRPNTSFCFLDIRSPGLGDTAMYLCATSSGAAYEQYFGPGTRLTVT.

This chain links TRBV2 with TRBJ2-2; D ambiguous. In germline, CDR1 is SNHLY, CDR2 FYNNEI. V was trimmed by 0 bases and J by 7 bases, leaving 6 bases between them. The CDR3 is made up of 13 amino acids. The CDR3 DNA follows: TGTGCCAGCAGTGAAGCATTTGTCGGGGAGCTGTTTTTT. Translating gives CASSEAFVGELFF.

CDR3 sequence: CASRGLARTSGSKTQYF. CDR3 bases: TGTGCCAGCAGGGGCCTGGCCCGGACTAGTGGGAGCAAGACCCAGTACTTC. The chain recombines TRBV28 with TRBJ2-5; 7 bases are a match to TRBD2. CDR3 length: 17 residues. The V segment lost 6 bases and the J segment 6 bases; nucleotides outside the gene matches: 19. The germline V gene has CDR1 MDHEN and CDR2 SYDVKM.

As regards this clone: The identical CDR3 is also encoded by other nucleotide sequences in the sample. This rearrangement joins TRBV18 to TRBJ2-1, with 8 bases aligning to TRBD2. Losses at the gene ends were 6 bases for V and 6 bases for J; bases not matched to a gene: 4. Germline-derived CDR1 and CDR2 are KGHSH and LQKENI. The CDR3 is made up of 13 amino acids. CDR3 in amino acids: CASSPGLVNEQFF. CDR3 sequence (DNA): TGTGCCAGCTCCCCGGGACTAGTCAATGAGCAGTTCTTC. The variable domain in full, with the rest retrieved from reference TRBV18 and TRBJ2-1, is NAGVMQNPRHLVRRRGQEARLRCSPMKGHSHVYWYRQLPEEGLKFMVYLQKENIIDESGMPKERFSAEFPKEGPSILRIQQVVRGDSAAYFCASSPGLVNEQFFGPGTRLTVL.